This is a list of T cell receptor beta chains from one sample in a study of blood T cell repertoires in COVID-19. Sequenced by immunoSEQ multiplex PCR; TCRdb stores in-frame clones only, minus some. The sample includes tens of thousands of clones, about nine tenths of them seen just once. Sequencing input: peripheral blood. The receptors shown here come from a human donor in a cohort sampled during active COVID-19. Each CDR3 is given with its conserved first and last residue. The D gene is left open where the match is weak. Clone size, where shown, is once, few, many, or a class for clones that have expanded.

>TRBV7-6|TRBJ2-3|.|TRBD2
CASSLVLAGATDTQYF
TGTGCCAGCAGCTTAGTGCTAGCGGGGGCCACAGATACGCAGTATTTT
>TRBV19|TRBJ2-7|.|TRBD2
CASSKGTSGSYEQYF
TGTGCCAGTAGTAAAGGGACTAGCGGGAGCTACGAGCAGTACTTC
>TRBV27|TRBJ1-6|.|.
CASSFQNSPLHF
TGTGCCAGCAGTTTCCAGAATTCACCCCTCCACTTT
>TRBV7-3|TRBJ1-1|.|.
CASSSQGNTEAFF
TGTGCCAGCAGCTCACAGGGGAACACTGAAGCTTTCTTT
>TRBV7-6|TRBJ2-5|once|TRBD2
CASSFASGETQYF
TGTGCCAGCAGCTTCGCTAGCGGAGAGACCCAGTACTTC
>TRBV18|TRBJ1-2|.|TRBD1
CASSPPGQIYGYTF
TGTGCCAGCTCACCACCGGGACAGATCTATGGCTACACCTTC
>TRBV2|TRBJ2-1|.|TRBD2
CASRRGLATYNEQFF
TGTGCCAGCCGCCGGGGACTAGCGACATACAATGAGCAGTTCTTC
>TRBV4-2|TRBJ2-7|few|TRBD1
CASSQEAGQGYEQYF
TGTGCCAGCAGCCAAGAAGCGGGACAGGGTTACGAGCAGTACTTC
>TRBV7-8|TRBJ1-1|.|.
CASSPSYRRQSLNTEAFF
TGTGCCAGCAGCCCTTCATACAGGCGCCAAAGCCTTAACACTGAAGCTTTCTTT
>TRBV9|TRBJ1-3|.|.
CASTKSAGDLSGSGNTIYF
TGTGCCAGCACAAAGTCGGCAGGGGACCTATCGGGATCTGGAAACACCATATATTTT
>TRBV9|TRBJ2-2|.|TRBD2
CASSDPRLAGRVDTGELFF
TGTGCCAGCAGCGACCCACGACTAGCGGGAAGGGTGGACACCGGGGAGCTGTTTTTT
>TRBV11-3|TRBJ2-1|.|.
CASSLVPGGKGSYNEQFF
TGTGCCAGCAGCTTAGTACCTGGGGGGAAAGGCTCCTACAATGAGCAGTTCTTC
>TRBV18|TRBJ2-1|.|TRBD2
CASSPSGGYEQFF
TGTGCCAGCTCGCCTAGCGGGGGTTATGAGCAGTTCTTC
>TRBV6-2/TRBV6-3|TRBJ2-3|.|TRBD2
CASSSNTSVSTDTQYF
TGTGCCAGCAGTTCGAATACTAGCGTGAGCACAGATACGCAGTATTTT
>TRBV2|TRBJ2-5|.|.
CASSVGAGADQETQYF
TGTGCCAGCAGTGTGGGGGCGGGGGCCGACCAAGAGACCCAGTACTTC
>TRBV12-3/TRBV12-4|TRBJ2-3|.|.
CASSQGLDTQYF
TGTGCCAGCAGTCAGGGTCTTGATACGCAGTATTTT
>TRBV3-1/TRBV3-2|TRBJ2-5|once|TRBD2
CASSQTGTSGSETQYF
TGTGCCAGCAGCCAGACCGGGACTAGCGGGAGTGAGACCCAGTACTTC
>TRBV2|TRBJ2-2|.|.
CASFRNSATGELFF
TGTGCCAGCTTTCGTAATAGCGCCACCGGGGAGCTGTTTTTT
>TRBV7-2|TRBJ1-4|.|TRBD1
CASSLEAPRGPEKLFF
TGTGCCAGCAGCTTAGAGGCTCCCAGGGGGCCTGAAAAACTGTTTTTT
>TRBV9|TRBJ2-7|.|.
CASSLTVGPPGEQYF
TGTGCCAGCAGCCTCACCGTCGGTCCCCCCGGCGAGCAGTACTTC
>TRBV9|TRBJ2-7|.|.
CASSVGPAYEQYF
TGTGCCAGCAGCGTAGGGCCAGCCTACGAGCAGTACTTC
>TRBV5-1|TRBJ2-7|.|TRBD1
CASGQGSSYEQYF
TGCGCCAGCGGACAGGGTAGCTCCTACGAGCAGTACTTC
>TRBV7-9|TRBJ2-5|.|TRBD2
CASSETSGRVGETQYF
TGTGCCAGCAGCGAGACTAGCGGGAGGGTAGGAGAGACCCAGTACTTC
>TRBV5-4|TRBJ2-7|.|TRBD2
CASSPRTSGAYEQYF
TGTGCCAGCAGCCCCCGGACTAGCGGGGCCTACGAGCAGTACTTC
>TRBV28|TRBJ2-6|.|.
CASSKRTDTSGANVLTF
TGTGCCAGCAGCAAAAGGACAGATACCTCTGGGGCCAACGTCCTGACTTTC
>TRBV5-1|TRBJ2-7|.|TRBD1
CASRFSLTGDYEQYF
TGCGCCAGCAGATTCTCATTGACAGGGGATTACGAGCAGTACTTC
>TRBV5-5|TRBJ1-2|.|.
CASSFNGGADYGYTF
TGTGCCAGCAGCTTCAACGGTGGCGCGGACTATGGCTACACCTTC
>TRBV7-2|TRBJ2-7|.|TRBD1
CASSIGTGDFEQYF
TGTGCCAGCAGCATCGGGACAGGGGATTTCGAGCAGTACTTC
>TRBV24-1|TRBJ1-3|.|.
CATSHSGSGNTIYF
TGTGCCACCAGTCACTCAGGGTCTGGAAACACCATATATTTT
>TRBV27|TRBJ2-2|.|.
CASSSRDEGNTGELFF
TGTGCCAGCAGTTCGCGGGATGAGGGGAACACCGGGGAGCTGTTTTTT
>TRBV10-3|TRBJ1-1|.|.
CAISGGAYTEAFF
TGTGCCATCAGCGGGGGGGCTTACACTGAAGCTTTCTTT